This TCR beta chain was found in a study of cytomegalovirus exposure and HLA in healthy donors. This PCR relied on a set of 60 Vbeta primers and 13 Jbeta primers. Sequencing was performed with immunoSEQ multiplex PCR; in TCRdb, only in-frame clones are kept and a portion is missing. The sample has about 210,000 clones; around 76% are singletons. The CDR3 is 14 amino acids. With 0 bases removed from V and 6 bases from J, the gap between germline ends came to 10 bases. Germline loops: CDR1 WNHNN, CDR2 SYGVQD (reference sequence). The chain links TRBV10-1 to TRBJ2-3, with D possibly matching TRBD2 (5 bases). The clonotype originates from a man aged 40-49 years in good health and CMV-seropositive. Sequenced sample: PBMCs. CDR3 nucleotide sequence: TGCGCCAGCAGTGAGTCCCTAGCCCTGGATACGCAGTATTTT. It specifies CASSESLALDTQYF.